What follows is one TCR beta chain and its context. Both 60 Vbeta primers and 13 Jbeta primers went into the PCR. This table comes from immunoSEQ multiplex PCR, and its TCRdb copy is limited to in-frame clones, with some not included. The top ten clones hold around 2.3% of a sample with about 82,000 clones, about 87% of them seen once. Germline loops: CDR1 SNHLY, CDR2 FYNNEI. There are 16 residues in the CDR3. The germline V and J ends were trimmed by 3 bases and 0 bases, with 12 bases remaining between them. The data are from a study of cytomegalovirus exposure and HLA in healthy donors. The chain links TRBV2 to TRBJ2-1; D is ambiguous. The receptor was derived from a young man in good health and CMV-seronegative. Sample: PBMCs. The CDR3 nucleotides are TGTGCCAGCAGTGAGTTCGGCGGTAGCTCCTACAATGAGCAGTTCTTC. This sequence encodes CASSEFGGSSYNEQFF.